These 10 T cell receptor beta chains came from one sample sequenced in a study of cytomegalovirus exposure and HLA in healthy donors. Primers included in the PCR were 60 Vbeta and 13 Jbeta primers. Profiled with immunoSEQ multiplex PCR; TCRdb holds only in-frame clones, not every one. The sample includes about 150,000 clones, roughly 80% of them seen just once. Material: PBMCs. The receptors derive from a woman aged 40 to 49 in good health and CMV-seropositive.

The DNA for the CDR3 is TGTGCCAGCAGTTTGGTAGCGGCCACGCTCCAGCATTTT. It is translated as CASSLVAATLQHF. The genes are TRBV27 and TRBJ1-5; no definite D call. This CDR3 spans 13 amino acids. The germline V and J ends were trimmed by 3 bases and 12 bases, with 15 bases remaining between them. Germline CDR1 reads MNHEY; CDR2 reads SMNVEV (reference sequence).

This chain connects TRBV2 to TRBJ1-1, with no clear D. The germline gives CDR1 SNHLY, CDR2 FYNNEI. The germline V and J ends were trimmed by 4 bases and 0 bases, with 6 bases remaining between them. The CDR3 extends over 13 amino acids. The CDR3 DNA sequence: TGTGCCAGCAGTGTACACCTGAACACTGAAGCTTTCTTT. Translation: CASSVHLNTEAFF.

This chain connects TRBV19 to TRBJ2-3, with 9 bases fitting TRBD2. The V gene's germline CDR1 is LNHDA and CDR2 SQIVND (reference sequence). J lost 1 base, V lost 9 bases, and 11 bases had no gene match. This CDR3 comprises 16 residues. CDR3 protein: CASKVKRGVRTDTQYF. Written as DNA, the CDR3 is TGTGCCAGCAAAGTCAAGCGGGGGGTCCGCACAGATACGCAGTATTTT.

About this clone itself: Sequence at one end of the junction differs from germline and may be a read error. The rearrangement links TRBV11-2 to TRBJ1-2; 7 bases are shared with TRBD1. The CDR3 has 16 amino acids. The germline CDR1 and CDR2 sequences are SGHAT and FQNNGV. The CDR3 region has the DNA TGTGCCAGCAGCTTAGTCCCCTCTCCGGGACAGTATGTCTACACCTTC. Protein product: CASSLVPSPGQYVYTF.

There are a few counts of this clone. DNA of the CDR3: TGCGCCAGCAGCCTACGACCCACCGGGACTAGCGGAATCTACGAGCAGTACTTC. It is translated as CASSLRPTGTSGIYEQYF. This chain joins TRBV5-1 and TRBJ2-7; TRBD2 matches 11 bases. Germline trimming cut 4 bases from V and 3 bases from J; bases unmatched to any gene: 15. The V gene's germline CDR1 is SGHRS and CDR2 YFSETQ. The CDR3 length is 18 residues.

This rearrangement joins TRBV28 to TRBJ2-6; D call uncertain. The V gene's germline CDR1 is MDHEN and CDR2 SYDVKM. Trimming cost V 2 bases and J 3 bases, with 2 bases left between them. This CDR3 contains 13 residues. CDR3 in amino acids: CASSLHGANVLTF. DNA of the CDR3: TGTGCCAGCAGTTTACATGGGGCCAACGTCCTGACTTTC. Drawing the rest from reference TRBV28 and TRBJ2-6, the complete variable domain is DVKVTQSSRYLVKRTGEKVFLECVQDMDHENMFWYRQDPGLGLRLIYFSYDVKMKEKGDIPEGYSVSREKKERFSLILESASTNQTSMYLCASSLHGANVLTFGAGSRLTVL.

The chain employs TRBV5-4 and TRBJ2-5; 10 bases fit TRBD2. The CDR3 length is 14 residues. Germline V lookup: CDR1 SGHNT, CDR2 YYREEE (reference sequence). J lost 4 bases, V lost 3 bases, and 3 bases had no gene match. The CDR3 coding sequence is TGTGCCAGCAGCTCTAGCGGGAGTATAGAGACCCAGTACTTC. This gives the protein CASSSSGSIETQYF. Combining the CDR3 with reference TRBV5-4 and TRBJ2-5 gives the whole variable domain ETGVTQSPTHLIKTRGQQVTLRCSSQSGHNTVSWYQQALGQGPQFIFQYYREEENGRGNFPPRFSGLQFPNYSSELNVNALELDDSALYLCASSSSGSIETQYFGPGTRLLVL.

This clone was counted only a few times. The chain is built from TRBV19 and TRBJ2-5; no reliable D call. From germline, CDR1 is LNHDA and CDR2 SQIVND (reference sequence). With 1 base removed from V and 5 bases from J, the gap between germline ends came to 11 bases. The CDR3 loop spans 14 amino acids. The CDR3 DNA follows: TGTGCCAGTAGTATAGGAGGTAATCCGGAGACCCAGTACTTC. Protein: CASSIGGNPETQYF.

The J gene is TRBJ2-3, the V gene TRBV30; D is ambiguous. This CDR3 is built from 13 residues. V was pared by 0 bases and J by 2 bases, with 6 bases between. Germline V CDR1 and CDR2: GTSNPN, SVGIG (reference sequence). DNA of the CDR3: TGTGCCTGGAGTGTACGGTACACAGATACGCAGTATTTT. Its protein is CAWSVRYTDTQYF. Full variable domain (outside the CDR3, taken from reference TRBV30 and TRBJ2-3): SQTIHQWPATLVQPVGSPLSLECTVEGTSNPNLYWYRQAAGRGLQLLFYSVGIGQISSEVPQNLSASRPQDRQFILSSKKLLLSDSGFYLCAWSVRYTDTQYFGPGTRLTVL.

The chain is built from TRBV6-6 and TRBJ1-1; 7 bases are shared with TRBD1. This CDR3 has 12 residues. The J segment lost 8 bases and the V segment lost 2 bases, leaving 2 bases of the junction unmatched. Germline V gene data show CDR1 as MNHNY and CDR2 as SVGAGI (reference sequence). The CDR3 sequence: CASSYQDREAFF. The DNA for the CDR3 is TGTGCCAGCAGTTACCAGGACAGGGAAGCTTTCTTT.